This section outlines one T cell receptor (beta chain) sequence together with its context. Following extraction, RNA underwent reverse transcription to cDNA, which served as the sequencing template. Sequencing was performed with immunoSEQ multiplex PCR; in TCRdb, only in-frame clones are kept and a portion is missing. The sample records about 69,000 clones, under 75% being singletons. Germline CDR1 is SQVTM and CDR2 is ANQGSEA. V was cut by 7 bases and J by 4 bases, with 11 bases left in between. The CDR3 consists of 11 residues. The data stem from a study of CD8+ T cells in alopecia areata. Overall study context: Those patients who were treated received oral tofacitinib, which was given at 5 to 10 mg twice daily for moderate-to-severe alopecia areata.

The source was CD8+ T cells sorted from blood, collected at week 0. The TCR originated in a human donor with alopecia areata. The rearrangement joins TRBV29-1 to TRBJ2-7; perhaps D is TRBD1 or TRBD2 (5 bases each). The CDR3 here is CSARWGYEQYF. CDR3 DNA sequence: TGCAGCGCCCGCTGGGGGTACGAGCAGTACTTC.